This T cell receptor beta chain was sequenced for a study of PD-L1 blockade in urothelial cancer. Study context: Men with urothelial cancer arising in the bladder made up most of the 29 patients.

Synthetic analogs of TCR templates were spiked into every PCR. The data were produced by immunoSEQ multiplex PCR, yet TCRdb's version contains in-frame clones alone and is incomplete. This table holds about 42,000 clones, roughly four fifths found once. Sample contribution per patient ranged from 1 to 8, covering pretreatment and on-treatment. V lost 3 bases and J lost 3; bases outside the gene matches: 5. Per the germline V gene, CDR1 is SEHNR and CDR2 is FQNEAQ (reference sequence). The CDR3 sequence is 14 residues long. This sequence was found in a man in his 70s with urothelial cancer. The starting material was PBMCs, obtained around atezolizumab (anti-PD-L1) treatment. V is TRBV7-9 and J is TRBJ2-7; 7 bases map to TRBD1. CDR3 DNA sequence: TGTGCCAGCAGCTTTTCAGGGACAGACTACGAGCAGTACTTC. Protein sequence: CASSFSGTDYEQYF.